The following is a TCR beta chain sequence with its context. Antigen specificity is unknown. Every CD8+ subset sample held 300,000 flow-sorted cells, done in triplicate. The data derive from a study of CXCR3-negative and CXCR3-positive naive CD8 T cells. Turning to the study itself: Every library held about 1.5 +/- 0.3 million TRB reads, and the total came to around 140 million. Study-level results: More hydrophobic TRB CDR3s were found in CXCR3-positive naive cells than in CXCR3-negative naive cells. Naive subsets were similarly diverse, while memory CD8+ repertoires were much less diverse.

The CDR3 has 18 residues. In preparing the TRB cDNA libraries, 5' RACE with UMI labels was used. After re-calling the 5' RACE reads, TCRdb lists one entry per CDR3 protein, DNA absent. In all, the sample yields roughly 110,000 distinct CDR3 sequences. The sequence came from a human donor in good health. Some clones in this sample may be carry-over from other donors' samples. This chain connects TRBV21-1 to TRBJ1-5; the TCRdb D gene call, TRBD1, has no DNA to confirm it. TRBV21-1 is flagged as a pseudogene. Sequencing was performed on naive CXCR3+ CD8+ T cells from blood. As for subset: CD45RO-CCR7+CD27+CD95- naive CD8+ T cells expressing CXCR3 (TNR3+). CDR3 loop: CASTILLGVTNPYQPQHF.